The present entry profiles one T cell receptor (beta chain) with its context. In this sample, this clonotype turned up many times. It has no known antigen specificity. Base qualities are not at hand, and no much larger clone is one base apart. This entry belongs to a study of spatial heterogeneity in lung cancer (dated by TCRdb to between 2018 and 2021). Background on the whole study: Donors were over 60 patients with early-stage, untreated non-small cell lung cancer from the lung TRACERx cohort. Beta-chain transcripts were consistently detected in greater numbers than alpha-chain transcripts, which likely reflected higher beta-chain transcript abundance. Nonsynonymous mutation counts, determined by whole-exome sequencing of tumor tissue, were related to features of the TCR repertoire. Both alpha and beta chains were TCR-sequenced in samples taken at surgery, namely 220 tumor regions, 64 matched nontumor lung samples and 56 PBMC samples. In non-small cell lung cancer, the study made a quantitative comparison of TCR alpha and beta repertoires among multiple tumor regions, matched nontumor lung and blood. In the raw uncorrected reads, each unique combination of TCR and UMI appeared more than ten times on average. Follow-up PBMC samples were sequenced whenever available, and the median time to follow-up was two to three years after resection. What the work shows at the level of the full study, not this receptor alone: Only about 15 patients were included in comparisons of baseline and follow-up blood repertoires. Confirming at a functional level the hypothesis that regional TCRs recognize regional mutations was considered to require additional single-cell paired TCR alpha and beta sequencing. Ubiquitous expanded tumor TCRs showed up in blood more often at tumor resection than at routine follow-up.

The library was made by 5' RACE. Data came from a NextSeq 500. To allow correction of PCR and sequencing errors, the TCR library protocol tagged every TCR cDNA molecule with a unique molecular identifier. The study's own analysis went as follows. TCR identification, UMI-based error correction and CDR3 extraction were performed with Decombinator tools. Expanded TCRs were defined as those above a frequency of 2 per 1,000, corresponding to the top 1% of the tumor frequency distribution. Renyi diversity was computed with the R vegan package after each repertoire had been subsampled 100 times to 5,000 TCRs. CDR3 similarity networks were built from amino acid triplet string-kernel similarity, connecting CDR3s with pairwise similarity above 0.82. Through fastp at Q25 and MiXCR, TCRdb rebuilt clones from the public reads, retaining in-frame beta chains. Duplicate CDR3 protein sequences are folded into a single record with the most common DNA and genes. The V and J calls and clone size are TCRdb's, not the authors'. Recorded for this sample are some 54,000 distinct CDR3 sequences; less than 9.5% of them occurred a single time. The ten largest clones represent approximately 40% of the sample.

The CDR3 contains 19 residues, cysteine and phenylalanine counted. Only CDR3 DNA is held: 57 bases, read in frame from base 1. V is pared back by 5 bases and J by 0 bases, with 20 bases lying between the germline termini. The intended sense of this specimen's time point label: blood at routine non-recurrence follow-up after resection. Whole RNA extracted from tumor and nontumor lung tissue, or from cryopreserved PBMC samples, was used for TCR sequencing without cell sorting. Only patients for whom sufficient RNA was available from at least two tumor regions were selected for TCR sequencing. The clonotype was recovered from a female donor with early-stage non-small cell lung cancer. The starting material was PBMCs, obtained at follow-up. The rearrangement joined TRBV12-3 or TRBV12-4 to TRBJ2-6; the D segment is perhaps TRBD1 or TRBD2, each sharing 5 matched bases. The CDR3 corresponds to CASSPPRGSILSGANVLTF. DNA sequence: TGTGCCAGCAGTCCCCCCCGGGGCTCTATCCTCTCTGGGGCCAACGTCCTGACTTTC.